This T cell receptor (beta chain) was captured in a study of immune reconstitution after stem cell transplant in scleroderma. Within the sample, this clonotype is medium-sized. One entry per CDR3 protein, called by TCRdb with MiXCR from the RT-PCR reads. The sample contains some 1,500 distinct CDR3 sequences, around 7.7% of which appear only once. With 4 bases removed from V and 6 bases from J, the gap between germline ends came to 5 bases. Germline V gene data show CDR1 as SQVTM and CDR2 as ANQGSEA. This CDR3 is 10 amino acids long. The TCR sequence derives from a male donor with systemic sclerosis. The V call is TRBV29-1, the J call TRBJ2-3; unclear D gene. The sample was taken before or after autologous hematopoietic stem cell transplantation (not recorded which). Here the CDR3 reads CSVVGDTQYF. CDR3 nucleotide sequence: TGCAGCGTTGTTGGTGATACGCAGTATTTT.